This T cell receptor (beta chain) was sequenced for a study of follicular helper T cells after annual influenza vaccination. About the research overall: For some subjects, blood spans the 2013-2014, 2014-2015 and 2015-2016 annual vaccinations.

Concerning this clone: Its antigen is currently unknown.

Stated time point: 2014-2015 season, pre-vaccination. Assay: immunoSEQ multiplex PCR; the TCRdb copy retains only in-frame clones and omits some. The table records roughly 27,000 clones, more than 80% of them present only once. CDR1 and CDR2 (germline): SGHRS, YFSETQ. V lost 2 bases and J lost 6, with 14 bases in between. The CDR3 has 15 amino acids. Study-level results: Day 7 ICOS+CD38+ clones were most often found later in ICOS-CD38- cTfh cells.

The rearrangement links TRBV5-1 to TRBJ1-4; D not certain. The sequences come from CXCR5+ CD38- circulating T follicular helper cells from blood, collected on the day of influenza vaccination. Sample subset: circulating Tfh, non-naive CD4+CXCR5+PD-1+ (ICOS+CD38+ or ICOS-CD38-). The TCR was taken from an adult who received the influenza vaccine. CDR3 DNA: TGCGCCAGCAGCTTTTATTCGGGGTCAGATGAAAAACTGTTTTTT. This gives the protein CASSFYSGSDEKLFF. Combining the CDR3 with reference TRBV5-1 and TRBJ1-4 gives the whole variable domain KAGVTQTPRYLIKTRGQQVTLSCSPISGHRSVSWYQQTPGQGLQFLFEYFSETQRNKGNFPGRFSGRQFSNSRSEMNVSTLELGDSALYLCASSFYSGSDEKLFFGSGTQLSVL.